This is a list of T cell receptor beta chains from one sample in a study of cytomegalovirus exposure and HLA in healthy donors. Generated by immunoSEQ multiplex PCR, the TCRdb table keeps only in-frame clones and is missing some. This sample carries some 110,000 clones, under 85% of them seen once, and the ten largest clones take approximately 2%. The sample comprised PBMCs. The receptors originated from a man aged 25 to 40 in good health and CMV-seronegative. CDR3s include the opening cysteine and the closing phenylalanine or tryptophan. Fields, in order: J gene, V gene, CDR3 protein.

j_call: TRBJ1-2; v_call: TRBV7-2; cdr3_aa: CASSLSQGNYGYTF
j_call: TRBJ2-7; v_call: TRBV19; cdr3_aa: CASSPLGAGSYEQYF
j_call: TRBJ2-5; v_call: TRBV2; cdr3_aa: CASSQRQGLDGTQYF
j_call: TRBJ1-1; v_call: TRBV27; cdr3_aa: CASSLKQGSTEAFF
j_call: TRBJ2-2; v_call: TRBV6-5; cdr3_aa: CASSYTGGINTGELFF
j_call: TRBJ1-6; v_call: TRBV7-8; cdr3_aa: CASSFDSHNSPLHF
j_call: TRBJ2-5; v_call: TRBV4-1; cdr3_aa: CASSQDIRRRSGETQYF
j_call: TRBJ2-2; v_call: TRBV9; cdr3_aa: CASSDERELFF
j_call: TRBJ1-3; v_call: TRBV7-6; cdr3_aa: CASSLLGGSTGNTIYF
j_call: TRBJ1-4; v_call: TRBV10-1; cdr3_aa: CASSESRDSFNEKLFF
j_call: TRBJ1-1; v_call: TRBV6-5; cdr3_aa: CASSLHPDSLNTEAFF
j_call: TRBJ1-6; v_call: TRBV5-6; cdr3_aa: CASSLVGGQNNSPLHF
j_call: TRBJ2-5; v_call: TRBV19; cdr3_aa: CASSMAGTVVETQYF
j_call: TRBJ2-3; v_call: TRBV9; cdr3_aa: CASSPGGPFTDTQYF
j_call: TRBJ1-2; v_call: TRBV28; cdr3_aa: CASSSDRYRASFYGYTF
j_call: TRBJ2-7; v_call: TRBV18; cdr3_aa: CASSPTTGGKYEQYF
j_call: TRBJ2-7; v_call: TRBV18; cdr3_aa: CASSPGQEPPWQYF
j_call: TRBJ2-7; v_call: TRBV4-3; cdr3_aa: CASSLGGGSSYEQYF
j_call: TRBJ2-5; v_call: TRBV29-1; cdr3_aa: CSVVAGEQYF
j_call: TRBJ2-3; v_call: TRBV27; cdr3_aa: CASRSTADTQYF
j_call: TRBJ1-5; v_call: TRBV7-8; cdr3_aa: CASSLPGSGNQPQHF
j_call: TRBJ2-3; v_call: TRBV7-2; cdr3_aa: CASSYPTSGAHGDTDTQYF
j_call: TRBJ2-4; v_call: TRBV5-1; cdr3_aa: CASSSNTGSDIQYF
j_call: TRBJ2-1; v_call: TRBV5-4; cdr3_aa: CASSPSPNNEQFF
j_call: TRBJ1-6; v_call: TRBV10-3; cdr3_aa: CATLAGENSPLHF
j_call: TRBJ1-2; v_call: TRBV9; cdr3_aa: CASSVGDIANYGYTF
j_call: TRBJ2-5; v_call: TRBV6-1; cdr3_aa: CASSGTGGIGETQYF
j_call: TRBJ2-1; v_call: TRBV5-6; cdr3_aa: CASSLSWNEQFF
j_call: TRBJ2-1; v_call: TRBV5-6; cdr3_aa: CASSRSVVAYNEQFF
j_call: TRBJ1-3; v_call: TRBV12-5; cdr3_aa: CASGLVLPGRDRGLGNTIYF
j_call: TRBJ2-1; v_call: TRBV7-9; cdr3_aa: CASSGGVNEQFF
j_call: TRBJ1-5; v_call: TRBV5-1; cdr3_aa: CASSPRQVNSNQPQHF
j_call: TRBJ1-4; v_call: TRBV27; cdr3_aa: CASSSTQGSHLSKLFF
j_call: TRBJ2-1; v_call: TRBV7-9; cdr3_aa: CASSNPGTSGMNEQFF
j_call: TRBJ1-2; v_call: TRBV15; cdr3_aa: CATSRDPGYGYTF
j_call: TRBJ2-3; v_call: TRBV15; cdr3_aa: CATSRDLAGGADTQYF
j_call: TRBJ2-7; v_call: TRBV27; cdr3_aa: CASASAGGPREQYF
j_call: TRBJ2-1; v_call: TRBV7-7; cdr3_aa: CASSLATSGEQFF
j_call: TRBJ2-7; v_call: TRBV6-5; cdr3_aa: CASSYTQGWLYEQYF
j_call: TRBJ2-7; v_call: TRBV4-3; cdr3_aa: CASSRLLAGSYEQYF
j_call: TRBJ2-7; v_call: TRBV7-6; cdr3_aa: CASSLNKGPYEQYF
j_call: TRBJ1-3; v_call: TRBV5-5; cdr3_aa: CASSPDSSGNTIYF
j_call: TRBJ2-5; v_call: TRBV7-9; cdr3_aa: CASSFGRGETQYF
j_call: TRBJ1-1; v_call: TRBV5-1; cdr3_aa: CASSPGQGGTEAFF
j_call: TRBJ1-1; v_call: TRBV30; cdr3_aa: CAWKGRGTANTEAFF
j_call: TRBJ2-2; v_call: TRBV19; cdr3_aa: CASSSGELFF
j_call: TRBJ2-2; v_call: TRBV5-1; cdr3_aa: CASSPANTGELFF
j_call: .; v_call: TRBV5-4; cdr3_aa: CASSPTEGAYEQYF
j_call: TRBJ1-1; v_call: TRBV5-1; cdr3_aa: CASSLVAENTEAFF
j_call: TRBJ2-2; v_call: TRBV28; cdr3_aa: CASSLKRGRGGTGELFF
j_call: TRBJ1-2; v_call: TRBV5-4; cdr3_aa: CASRNQGASYGYTF